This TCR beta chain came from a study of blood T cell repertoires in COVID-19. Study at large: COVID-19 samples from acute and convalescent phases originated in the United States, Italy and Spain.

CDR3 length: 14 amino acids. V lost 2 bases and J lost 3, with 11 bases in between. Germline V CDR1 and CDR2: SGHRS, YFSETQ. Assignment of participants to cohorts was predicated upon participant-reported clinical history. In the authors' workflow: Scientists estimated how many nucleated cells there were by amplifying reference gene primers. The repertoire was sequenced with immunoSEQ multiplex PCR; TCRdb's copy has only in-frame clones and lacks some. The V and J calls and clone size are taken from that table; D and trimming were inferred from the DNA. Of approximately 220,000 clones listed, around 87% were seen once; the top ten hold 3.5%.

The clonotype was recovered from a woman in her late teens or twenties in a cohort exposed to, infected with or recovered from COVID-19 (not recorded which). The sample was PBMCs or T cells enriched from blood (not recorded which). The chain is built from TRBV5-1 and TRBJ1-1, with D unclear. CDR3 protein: CASSFYGRDTEAFF. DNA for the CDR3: TGCGCCAGCAGCTTCTACGGGAGGGACACTGAAGCTTTCTTT.